This TCR beta chain derives from a study of OX40 agonist ivuxolimab in advanced cancers. Study summary: Every 2 weeks, patients got intravenous ivuxolimab at one of six dose levels (0.01-10 mg/kg).

The CDR3 spans 15 residues. Deletions cut 0 bases from V and 9 bases from J, with 15 bases between. CDR1 is SGHNT, CDR2 YENEEA, per germline. For this clone: Its antigen is not known.

Study results and caveats: Both blood CD4+ and CD8+ T cells showed clonal growth by week 6 at 0.1 to 3.0 mg/kg. In CD8+ T cells, expanded clones were on average more numerous than in CD4+.

Assay: immunoSEQ multiplex PCR; the TCRdb copy retains only in-frame clones and omits some. Found here are tens of thousands of clones, around 84% of them singletons; the top ten hold approximately 13%. The sequences come from CD4+ or CD8+ T cells sorted from blood, collected in a trial of the OX40 agonist ivuxolimab. This rearrangement joins TRBV11-3 to TRBJ2-1; D ambiguous. The sequence was collected from an adult with an advanced solid tumor such as melanoma, head and neck, liver or kidney cancer. The CDR3 DNA is TGTGCCAGCAGCTTAGACCCCTCTGAACTCCGTGAGCAGTTCTTC. It is translated as CASSLDPSELREQFF.